This T cell receptor (beta chain) is from a study of CD8 T cells in ankylosing spondylitis. Study outcomes and limitations: Disease-linked clones reportedly concentrated significantly in matched ankylosing spondylitis synovial fluid. Clones linked to the disease showed a CD8+ phenotype. They occurred at relatively low frequencies in peripheral blood.

A word on this clonotype: What it binds is unknown.

This CDR3 has 13 amino acids. Germline CDR1 is SQVTM and CDR2 is ANQGSEA. V lost 6 bases, J lost 6 bases, and 7 bases stayed unmatched. Quantitative 5'-RACE with molecular barcodes generated TCR beta libraries. Each CDR3 protein gets one entry after TCRdb re-called the 5' RACE reads with MiXCR. The sample lists about 220,000 distinct CDR3 sequences, about a quarter seen once, with 5% to 7.5% in the top ten. The clonotype comes from a male donor with ankylosing spondylitis or in good health (not recorded which). The sequencing input was blood, either unsorted or a sorted T cell fraction (not recorded which). V and J are TRBV29-1 and TRBJ2-1; the match to TRBD1 covers 8 bases. As DNA, the CDR3 is TGCAGCGTCACCCGGGACAGGATCAATGAGCAGTTCTTC. This sequence encodes CSVTRDRINEQFF.